This T cell receptor beta chain was sequenced in a study of blood T cell repertoires in COVID-19. Study as a whole: Both acute and convalescent COVID-19 samples were obtained from the United States, Italy and Spain. PBMCs, B-cell-depleted T cells, or T cells provided the cDNA or gDNA that made up the material.

In the original processing: By means of reference gene primer amplification, nucleated cell counts were estimated. Measured with immunoSEQ multiplex PCR; TCRdb has only the in-frame clones, and not every one. D and trimming come from the DNA, and the V and J calls and clone size come from that table. The sample carries roughly 68,000 clones, roughly 80% recorded once. Participants' own reports of clinical history determined their cohort assignment. Germline values: CDR1 MGHRA, CDR2 YSYEKL. With 0 bases clipped from V and 7 bases from J, the junction kept 14 bases outside the gene matches. This CDR3 region has 18 residues.

The genes are TRBV4-1 and TRBJ2-1; 8 bases map to TRBD1. What was sequenced was PBMCs or T cells enriched from blood (not recorded which). The clonotype comes from a woman between 40 and 50 years old with acute COVID-19. CDR3 loop: CASSQDGSGQAFGNEQFF. The CDR3 nucleotides read TGCGCCAGCAGCCAAGACGGCTCGGGACAGGCCTTCGGGAATGAGCAGTTCTTC.